This T cell receptor (beta chain) came from a study of T-cell memory formation after mild COVID-19. Overall study results and limits: The CD4+ clones that contracted clustered mainly within CM and EM, and the CD8+ clones concentrated in EMRA.

As to this clonotype: The antigen remains undetermined.

The CDR3 runs to 14 residues. V was trimmed by 1 base and J by 3 bases, leaving 9 bases between them. Germline V gene sequence: CDR1 SGHTA, CDR2 FQGNSA. Using its own MiXCR run on the 5' RACE reads, TCRdb lists one record per CDR3 protein. The sample has roughly 600,000 distinct CDR3 sequences, about a sixth seen once; the top ten hold 12%. The genes are TRBV7-2 and TRBJ1-2; no firm D call. The source is an adult woman who had mild COVID-19 (a few samples of this study predate the infection). Cell type and time point are not known. The source material was PBMCs or a T cell subset sorted from them (not recorded which). The CDR3 DNA sequence: TGTGCCAGCAGCTTAGGGAGGACCCACTATGGCTACACCTTC. Protein product: CASSLGRTHYGYTF.